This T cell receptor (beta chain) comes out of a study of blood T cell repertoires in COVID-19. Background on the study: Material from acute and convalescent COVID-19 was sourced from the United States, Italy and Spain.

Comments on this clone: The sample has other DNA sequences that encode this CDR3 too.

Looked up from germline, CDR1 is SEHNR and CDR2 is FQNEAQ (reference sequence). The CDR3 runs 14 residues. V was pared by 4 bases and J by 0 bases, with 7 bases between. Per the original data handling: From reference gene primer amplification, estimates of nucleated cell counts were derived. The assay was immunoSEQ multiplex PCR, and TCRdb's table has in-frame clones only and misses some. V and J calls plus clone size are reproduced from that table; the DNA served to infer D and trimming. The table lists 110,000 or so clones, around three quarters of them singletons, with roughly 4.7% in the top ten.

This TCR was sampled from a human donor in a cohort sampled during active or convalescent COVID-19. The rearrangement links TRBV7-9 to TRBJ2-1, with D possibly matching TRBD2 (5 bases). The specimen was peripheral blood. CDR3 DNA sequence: TGTGCCAGCAGCTCTGGGAGCTCCTACAATGAGCAGTTCTTC. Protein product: CASSSGSSYNEQFF.